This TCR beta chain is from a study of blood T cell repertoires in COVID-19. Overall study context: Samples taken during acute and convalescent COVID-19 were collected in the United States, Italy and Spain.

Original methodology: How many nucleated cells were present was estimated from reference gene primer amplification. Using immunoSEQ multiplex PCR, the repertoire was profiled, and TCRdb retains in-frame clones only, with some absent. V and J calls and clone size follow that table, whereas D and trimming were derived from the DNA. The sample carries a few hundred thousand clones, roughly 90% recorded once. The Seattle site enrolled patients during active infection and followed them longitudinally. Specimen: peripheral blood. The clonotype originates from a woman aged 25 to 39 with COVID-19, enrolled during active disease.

The chain's CDR3 is CSVRTTYEQYF. CDR3 nucleotide sequence: TGCAGTGTCCGGACTACCTACGAGCAGTACTTC. The V call is TRBV20-1, the J call TRBJ2-7, with TRBD2 as a possible D gene (6 bases). With 7 bases removed from V and 2 bases from J, the gap between germline ends came to 9 bases. CDR3 size: 11 residues. CDR1 and CDR2 (germline): DFQATT, SNEGSKA (reference sequence).